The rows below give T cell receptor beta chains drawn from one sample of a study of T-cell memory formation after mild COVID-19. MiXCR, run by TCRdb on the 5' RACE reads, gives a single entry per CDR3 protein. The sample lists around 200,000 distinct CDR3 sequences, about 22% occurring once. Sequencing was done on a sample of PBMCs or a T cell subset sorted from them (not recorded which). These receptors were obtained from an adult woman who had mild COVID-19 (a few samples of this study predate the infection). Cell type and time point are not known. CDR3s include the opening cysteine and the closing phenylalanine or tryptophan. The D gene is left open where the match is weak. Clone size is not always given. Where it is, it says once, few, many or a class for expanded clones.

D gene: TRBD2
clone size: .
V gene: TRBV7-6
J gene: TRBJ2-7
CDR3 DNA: TGTGCCAGCAGCCCCCTAGCGGGAGTGTACGAGCAGTACTTC
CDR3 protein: CASSPLAGVYEQYF

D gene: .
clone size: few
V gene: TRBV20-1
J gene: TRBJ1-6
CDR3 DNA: TGCAGTGCTAGTTCGGGTCTTCAACCACCCCTCCACTTT
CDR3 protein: CSASSGLQPPLHF

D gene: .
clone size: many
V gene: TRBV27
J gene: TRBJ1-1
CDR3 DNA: TGTGCCAGCAGTTTCACCGGGGGGAGCCTTATTATGAACACTGAAGCTTTCTTT
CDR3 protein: CASSFTGGSLIMNTEAFF

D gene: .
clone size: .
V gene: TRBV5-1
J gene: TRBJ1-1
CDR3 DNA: TGCGCCAGCAGCTCCGGTCCCCCAACTGAAGCTTTCTTT
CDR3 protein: CASSSGPPTEAFF

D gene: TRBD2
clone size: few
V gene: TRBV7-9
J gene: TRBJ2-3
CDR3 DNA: TGTGCCAGCAGCTTCGACCTCTCTAGCGGGAGCAGCACAGATACGCAGTATTTT
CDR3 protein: CASSFDLSSGSSTDTQYF

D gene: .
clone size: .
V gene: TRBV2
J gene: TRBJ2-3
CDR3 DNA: TGTGCCAGCAGTGAAGCTGACCACACAGATACGCAGTATTTT
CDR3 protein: CASSEADHTDTQYF

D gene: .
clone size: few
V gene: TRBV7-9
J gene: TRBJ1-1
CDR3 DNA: TGTGCCAGCTATAAGGTCGGGCAGAAGAACACTGAAGCTTTCTTT
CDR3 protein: CASYKVGQKNTEAFF

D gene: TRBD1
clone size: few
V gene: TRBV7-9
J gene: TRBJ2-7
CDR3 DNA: TGTGCCAGCAGTCACGACTGGGACAGGCGCTACGAGCAGTACTTC
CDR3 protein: CASSHDWDRRYEQYF

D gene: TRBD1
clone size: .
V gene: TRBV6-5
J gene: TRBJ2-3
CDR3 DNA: TGTGCCAGCAGTTATCAGGACAGGTTCTCAGATACGCAGTATTTT
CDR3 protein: CASSYQDRFSDTQYF

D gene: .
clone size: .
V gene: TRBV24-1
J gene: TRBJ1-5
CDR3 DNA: TGTGCCACCAGTAGGACATATAGCAATCAGCCCCAGCATTTT
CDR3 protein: CATSRTYSNQPQHF

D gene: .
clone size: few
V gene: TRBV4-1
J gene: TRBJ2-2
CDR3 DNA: TGCGCCAGCAGCCACCCCCGACATAACGCGAACACCGGGGAGCTGTTTTTT
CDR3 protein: CASSHPRHNANTGELFF

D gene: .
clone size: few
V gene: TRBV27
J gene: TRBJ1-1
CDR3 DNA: TGTGCCAGCAGTCCTCTTACAGCAAACACTGAAGCTTTCTTT
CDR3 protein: CASSPLTANTEAFF

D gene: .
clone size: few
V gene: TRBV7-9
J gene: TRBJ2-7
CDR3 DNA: TGTGCCAGCAGCTCTCCGGGGCCCCAATGGAGGGAGCAGTACTTC
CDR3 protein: CASSSPGPQWREQYF

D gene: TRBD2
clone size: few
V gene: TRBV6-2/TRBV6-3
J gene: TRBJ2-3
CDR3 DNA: TGTGCCAGCAGTTCAACCGGGACTAGCGGGAGTCAGTATCCAGATACGCAGTATTTT
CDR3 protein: CASSSTGTSGSQYPDTQYF

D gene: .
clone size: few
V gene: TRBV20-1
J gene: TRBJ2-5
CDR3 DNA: TGCAGTGCTAGCCTCCTAGGGCCACAAGAGACCCAGTACTTC
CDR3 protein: CSASLLGPQETQYF

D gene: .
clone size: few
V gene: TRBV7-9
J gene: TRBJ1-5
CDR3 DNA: TGTGCCAGCAGCTTAGGGTATCAGCCCCAGCATTTT
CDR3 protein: CASSLGYQPQHF

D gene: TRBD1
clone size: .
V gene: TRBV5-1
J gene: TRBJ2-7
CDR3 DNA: TGCGCCAGCAGCCCAGGGACAGGATTGGCCTACGAGCAGTACTTC
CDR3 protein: CASSPGTGLAYEQYF

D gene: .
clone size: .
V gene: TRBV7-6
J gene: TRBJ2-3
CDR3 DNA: TGTGCCAGCAGCTTAAGTGGCGGGACTACAGATACGCAGTATTTT
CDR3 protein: CASSLSGGTTDTQYF

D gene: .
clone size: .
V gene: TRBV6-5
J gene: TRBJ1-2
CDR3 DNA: TGTGCCAGCAGCTACGACCGATCGTACGGCTATGGCTACACCTTC
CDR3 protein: CASSYDRSYGYGYTF

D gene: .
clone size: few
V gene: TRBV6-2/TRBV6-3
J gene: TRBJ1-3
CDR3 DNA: TGTGCCAGCAGTTATCCCATGGGCAGCGAAGGAAACACCATATATTTT
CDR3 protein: CASSYPMGSEGNTIYF

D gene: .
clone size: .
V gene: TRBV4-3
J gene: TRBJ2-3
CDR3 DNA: TGCGCCAGCAGCCAAGATTCTGCCGCGAATACGCAGTATTTT
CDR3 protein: CASSQDSAANTQYF

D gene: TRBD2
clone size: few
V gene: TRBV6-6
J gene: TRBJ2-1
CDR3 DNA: TGTGCCACCTGGGTGGCGGGAGGGAACAATGAGCAGTTCTTC
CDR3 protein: CATWVAGGNNEQFF

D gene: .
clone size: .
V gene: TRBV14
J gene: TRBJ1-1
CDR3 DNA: TGTGCCAGCAGCCAAGTGTCTACGAACACTGAAGCTTTCTTT
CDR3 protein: CASSQVSTNTEAFF

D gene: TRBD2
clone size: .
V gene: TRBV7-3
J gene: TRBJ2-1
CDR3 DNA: TGTGCCAGCAGCTTAAACCCCGTTACTAGCGGGGGGGCCTACAATGAGCAGTTCTTC
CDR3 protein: CASSLNPVTSGGAYNEQFF

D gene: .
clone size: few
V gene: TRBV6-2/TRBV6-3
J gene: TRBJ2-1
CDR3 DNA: TGTGCCAGCAGTTACTCGATGTTCGTGGATGAGCAGTTCTTC
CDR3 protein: CASSYSMFVDEQFF

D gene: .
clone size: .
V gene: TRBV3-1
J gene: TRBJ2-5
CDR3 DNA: TGTGCCAGCAGCCAAGAGGGACCAGCGGCACAAGAGACCCAGTACTTC
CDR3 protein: CASSQEGPAAQETQYF

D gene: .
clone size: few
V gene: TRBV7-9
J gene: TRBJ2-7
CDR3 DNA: TGTGCCAGCAGCTTCACAGACTACGAGCAGTACTTC
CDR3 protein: CASSFTDYEQYF

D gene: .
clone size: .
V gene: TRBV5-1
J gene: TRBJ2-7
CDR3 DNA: TGCGCCAGCAGCTTGGGGGACAAAACCTACGAGCAGTACTTC
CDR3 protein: CASSLGDKTYEQYF

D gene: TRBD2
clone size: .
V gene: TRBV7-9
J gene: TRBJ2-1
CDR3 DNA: TGTGCCAGCAAAGGACTAGCGGGGAATTACAATGAGCAGTTCTTC
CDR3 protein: CASKGLAGNYNEQFF

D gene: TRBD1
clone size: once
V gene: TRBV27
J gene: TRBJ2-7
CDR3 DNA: TGTGCCAGCAAACCGGGACAGGGATACGAGCAGTACTTC
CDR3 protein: CASKPGQGYEQYF

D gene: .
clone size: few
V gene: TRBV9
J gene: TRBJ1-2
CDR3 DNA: TGTGCCAGCAGCGTAGGAGGTAGTCCGGCGGGCTACACCTTC
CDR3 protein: CASSVGGSPAGYTF

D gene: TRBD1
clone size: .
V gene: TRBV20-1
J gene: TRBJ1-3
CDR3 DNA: TGCAGTGCCTCCGGGACAGGGGATGGAAACACCATATATTTT
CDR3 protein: CSASGTGDGNTIYF

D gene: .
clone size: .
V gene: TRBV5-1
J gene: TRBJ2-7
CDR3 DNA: TGCGCCAGCAGCTTGGTTCTAGGGGGGGAGCAGTACTTC
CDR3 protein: CASSLVLGGEQYF

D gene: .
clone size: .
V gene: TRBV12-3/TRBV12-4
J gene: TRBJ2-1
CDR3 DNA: TGTGCCAGCAGTTTAAGTAGTCCCTACAATGAGCAGTTCTTC
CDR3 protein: CASSLSSPYNEQFF

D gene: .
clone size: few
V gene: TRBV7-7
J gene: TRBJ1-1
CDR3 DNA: TGTGCTAGCAGCGAGAAATGTGACGCAAAAAACACTGAAGCTTTCTTT
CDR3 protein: CASSEKCDAKNTEAFF

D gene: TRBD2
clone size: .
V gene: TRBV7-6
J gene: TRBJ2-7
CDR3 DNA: TGTGCCAGCAGCTTAAGCCTAGCGGGAGAGACCTACGAGCAGTACTTC
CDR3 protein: CASSLSLAGETYEQYF

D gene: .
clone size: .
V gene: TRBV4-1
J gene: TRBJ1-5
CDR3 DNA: TGCGCCAGCAGCCCGACTTGGCCTAGCAATCAGCCCCAGCATTTT
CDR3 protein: CASSPTWPSNQPQHF

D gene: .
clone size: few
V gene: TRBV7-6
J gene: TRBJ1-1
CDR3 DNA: TGTGCCAGCAGCACCCAGGGGTGGGGGGACACTGAAGCTTTCTTT
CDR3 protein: CASSTQGWGDTEAFF

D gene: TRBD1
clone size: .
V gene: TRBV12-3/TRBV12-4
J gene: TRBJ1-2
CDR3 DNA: TGTGCCAGCAGTCAGGACCCCGGGACAGGGGATGGCTACACCTTC
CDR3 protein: CASSQDPGTGDGYTF

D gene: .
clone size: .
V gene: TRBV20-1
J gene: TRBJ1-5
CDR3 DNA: TGCAGTGCTGCCTGGACAGCTTATAGCAATCAGCCCCAGCATTTT
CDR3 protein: CSAAWTAYSNQPQHF

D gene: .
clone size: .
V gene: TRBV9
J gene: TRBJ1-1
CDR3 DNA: TGTGCCAGCAGCGTATGGGGGGCCGGGGTTCACACTGAAGCTTTCTTT
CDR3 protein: CASSVWGAGVHTEAFF

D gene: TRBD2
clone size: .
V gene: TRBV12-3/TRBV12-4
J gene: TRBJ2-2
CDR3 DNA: TGTGCCAGCAGTTTAGGGACTAGCGGGAGTGACGCCGGGGAGCTGTTTTTT
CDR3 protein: CASSLGTSGSDAGELFF

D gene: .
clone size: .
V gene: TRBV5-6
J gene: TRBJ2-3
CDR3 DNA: TGTGCCAGCAGCTCTGGAGCAGCGTACACAGATACGCAGTATTTT
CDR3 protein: CASSSGAAYTDTQYF

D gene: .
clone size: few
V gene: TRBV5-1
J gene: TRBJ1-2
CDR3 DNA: TGCGCCAGCAGCCCCTCAGGTGATCGCCTCTATGGCTACACCTTC
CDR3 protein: CASSPSGDRLYGYTF

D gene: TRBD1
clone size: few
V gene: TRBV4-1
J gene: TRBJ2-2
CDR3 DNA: TGCGCCAGCAGCCCGCCGGGGACAGGGGGCTTAGGCGCGAACACCGGGGAGCTGTTTTTT
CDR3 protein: CASSPPGTGGLGANTGELFF

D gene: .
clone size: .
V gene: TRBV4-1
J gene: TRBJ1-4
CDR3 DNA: TGCGCCAGCAGCCAAGAGGGGGCTGATGAAAAACTGTTTTTT
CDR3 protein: CASSQEGADEKLFF

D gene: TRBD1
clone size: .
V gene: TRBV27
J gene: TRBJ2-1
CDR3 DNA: TGTGCCAGCAGCCCGGATGAGGACAGGGTGCAGGTTGAGCAGTTCTTC
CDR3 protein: CASSPDEDRVQVEQFF

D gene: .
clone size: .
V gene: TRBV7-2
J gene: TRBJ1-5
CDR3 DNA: TGTGCCAGCAGCTCAGGGGTCAATCAGCCCCAGCATTTT
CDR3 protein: CASSSGVNQPQHF

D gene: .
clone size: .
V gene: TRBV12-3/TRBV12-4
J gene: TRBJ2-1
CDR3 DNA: TGTGCCAGCCGGACACCGCTCTACAATGAGCAGTTCTTC
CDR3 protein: CASRTPLYNEQFF

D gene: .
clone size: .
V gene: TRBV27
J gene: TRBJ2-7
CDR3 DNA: TGTGCCAGCAGTTTCCAGGGACGCTACGAGCAGTACTTC
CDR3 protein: CASSFQGRYEQYF

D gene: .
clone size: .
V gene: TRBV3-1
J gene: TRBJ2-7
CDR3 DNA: TGTGCCAGCAGCCATTACCGGGCCTACGAGCAGTACTTC
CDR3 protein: CASSHYRAYEQYF

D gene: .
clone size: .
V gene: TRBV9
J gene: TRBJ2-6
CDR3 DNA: TGTGCCAGCAGCGTTGGCTCTGGGGACAACGTCCTGACTTTC
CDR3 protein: CASSVGSGDNVLTF

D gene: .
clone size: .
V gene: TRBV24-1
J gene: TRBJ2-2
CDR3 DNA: TGTGCCACCAGTGAACGGGCGGGACAGTACTCCGAGCTGTTTTTT
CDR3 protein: CATSERAGQYSELFF

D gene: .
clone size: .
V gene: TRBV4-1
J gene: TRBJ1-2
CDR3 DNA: TGCGCCAGCAGCCAAGGGACAGCCAGGAATGGCTACACCTTC
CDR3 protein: CASSQGTARNGYTF

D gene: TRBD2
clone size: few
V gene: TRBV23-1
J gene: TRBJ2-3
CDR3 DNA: TGCGCCAGCAGTCAATCTGGGGCGGGAGAACGCGCAGATACGCAGTATTTT
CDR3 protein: CASSQSGAGERADTQYF

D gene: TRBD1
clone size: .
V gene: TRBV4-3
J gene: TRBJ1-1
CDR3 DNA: TGCGCCAGCAGCCCAACAGGGGGCTGGGCTGAAGCTTTCTTT
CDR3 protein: CASSPTGGWAEAFF

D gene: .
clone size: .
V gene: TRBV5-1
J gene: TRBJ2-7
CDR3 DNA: TGCGCCAGCAGCTTGGAAGGGGTTCCTCGGGAGCAGTACTTC
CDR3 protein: CASSLEGVPREQYF

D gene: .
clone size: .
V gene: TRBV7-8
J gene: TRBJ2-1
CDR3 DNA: TGTGCCAGCACCAACGGAGTCGTAAATGAGCAGTTCTTC
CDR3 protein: CASTNGVVNEQFF

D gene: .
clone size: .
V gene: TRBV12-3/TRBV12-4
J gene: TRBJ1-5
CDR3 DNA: TGTGCCAGCAGTTTATTTGGCAATCAGCCCCAGCATTTT
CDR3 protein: CASSLFGNQPQHF

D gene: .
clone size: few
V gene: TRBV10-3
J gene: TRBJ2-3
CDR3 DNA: TGTGCCATCAGTGGGGGACTGAGCACAGATACGCAGTATTTT
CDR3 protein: CAISGGLSTDTQYF